This TCR beta chain derives from a study of blood T cell repertoires in COVID-19. Background on the study: The study drew acute and convalescent COVID-19 samples from the United States, Italy and Spain. In each case, the material was cDNA or gDNA derived from T cells, B-cell-depleted T cells, or PBMCs.

Original methodology: Using reference gene primer amplification, nucleated cell counts were estimated. The assay was immunoSEQ multiplex PCR, and TCRdb's table has in-frame clones only and misses some. V, J and clone size were drawn from that table, and D and trimming were deduced from the DNA. The table lists more than 200,000 clones, approximately 86% of them singletons. The Seattle patients, enrolled during active infection, were followed longitudinally. The sequence was collected from a woman aged 55-70 years with COVID-19, enrolled during active disease. The sequenced material came from peripheral blood.

CDR3 DNA sequence: TGTGCCAGCAGTTTCCGCGAGGCAGTGGCTGAAGCTTTCTTT. Its protein product is CASSFREAVAEAFF. The V and J genes are TRBV28 and TRBJ1-1, with D hard to call. The CDR3 contains 14 residues. Germline-derived CDR1 and CDR2 are MDHEN and SYDVKM. Trimming removed 3 bases from V and 6 bases from J, with 14 bases in between.